The source of this TCR beta chain is a study of cytomegalovirus exposure and HLA in healthy donors. CDR1 MGHRA and CDR2 YSYEKL come from the germline V gene. This CDR3 region has 15 residues. The ends lost 4 bases at V and 1 base at J; junction bases unmatched: 7. Details on this clone: Its antigen is unknown. The identical CDR3 is also encoded by other nucleotide sequences in the sample.

Generated by immunoSEQ multiplex PCR, the TCRdb table keeps only in-frame clones and is missing some. The sample comprises around 160,000 clones, approximately 81% of which are singletons, and 9.5% to 13% rests with the top ten. Study outcomes and limitations: CMV antigen specificity of a few CMV-associated chains was confirmed in vitro. 150 or so TCR beta chains were listed as cytomegalovirus-associated.

Sequenced: PBMCs. This rearrangement joins TRBV4-1 to TRBJ2-7; 7 nucleotides align to TRBD2. This clonotype was sampled from a man aged 25-45 years in good health and CMV-seropositive. The CDR3 sequence: CASSPIPGGSYEQYF. The CDR3, as DNA: TGCGCCAGCAGCCCGATTCCCGGGGGGTCCTACGAGCAGTACTTC.